This T cell receptor (beta chain) was sequenced during a study of cytomegalovirus exposure and HLA in healthy donors (dated by TCRdb to between 2016 and 2019). Regarding the study in general: In an earlier analysis of fewer than 750 of the donors, about 260 Gb of sequence data and 100 million or so unique TCR beta sequences from roughly 200 million T cells were reported. About 300 gigabases of sequencing data and roughly 90 million unique TCR sequences were included in an early release covering about 620 HLA-typed donors. Of the roughly 400 genotyped donors, roughly 85% fell in the genetic ancestry cluster associated with self-reported Caucasian donors. The study was designed to test whether signatures of past pathogen exposure could be identified by cataloging public T cell receptors. The study profiled the T cell repertoires of 550 to 700 subjects by immunosequencing and related them to cytomegalovirus serostatus. In addition to the first cohort of 666 subjects, a separate validation cohort of 130 or so different subjects was used. High-throughput TCR immunosequencing, statistical association of individual TCRs with disease status, and machine learning were combined to predict cytomegalovirus infection status. A later analysis re-examined previously published TCR beta repertoires from more than 550 donors and added high-resolution HLA genotyping to investigate patterns of TCR occurrence. Rather than drawing on any new phenotypic data, the later analysis identified candidate immune exposures from TCR beta sequences and the way those sequences occurred across donors. An earlier analysis of fewer than 700 of the donors applied high-throughput TCR beta sequencing to assess whether each TCR beta V gene segment acted as functional or pseudogenic. Donor age, sex, ethnicity and CMV serostatus were compiled alongside the repertoire data. A later genetic analysis used genome-wide SNP genotypes for about 65% of the roughly 700 donors, treating that subset as a discovery cohort. Every repertoire in the discovery cohort had been generated on one and the same sequencing platform. HLA typing covered class I and class II loci at four-digit resolution. The number of donors typed differed by locus, with roughly 629-640 for A, B, C, DRB1 and DQB1, approximately 500 for DQA1, under 610 for DPA1, and under 490 for DPB1. Five DR-DQ haplotypes were treated as single units for association and clustering because of strong linkage in the cohort. Among almost 400 genotyped donors of the cohort, an average of about 240,000 unique TCR beta nucleotide sequences were sequenced per donor, roughly 18% of them non-productive.

General study outcomes and caveats: According to the authors, the approach could potentially be generalized to other disease states and immunological phenotypes. Correlated functional status among segregating V segments might be attributable to linkage disequilibrium, but an unknown experimental factor could not be ruled out. Roughly uniform sequencing depth across donors was assumed in presence/absence analyses, although this assumption may not hold. Because HLA typing was missing for some donors at each locus, association tests included only the typed subset. In a later analysis, HLA-associated TCR beta chains were found to be more clonally expanded and to have lower generation probabilities than equally common non-associated chains. Only TCR beta chains were sequenced in this cohort, and the absence of alpha or paired-chain data limited detectable features. A further reported finding was that TCR beta sequences accurately predicted the HLA-A and HLA-B alleles for most subjects in the first cohort. A later analysis associated about 18,000 TCR beta sequences with specific HLA alleles at a false discovery rate of 0.05. An association between a missense DCLRE1C variant and V-gene and J-gene trimming of TCR beta chains was found in a later genetic analysis and replicated in an independent cohort. The 87-base-pair reads could not distinguish some IMGT-functional V segments, including TRBV6-2 and TRBV6-3, so those segments were excluded. Assigning TCR associations to individual alleles was difficult when HLA alleles, especially DR and DQ, strongly co-occurred. A few of the identified cytomegalovirus-associated TCR beta chains were confirmed in vitro to be specific for cytomegalovirus antigens. Cytomegalovirus status was reported to be diagnosed by the classifier with high specificity and sensitivity in both the original and validation cohorts. Because counts were too low, 15 or so rarely observed V segments, including chromosome 9 orphons, were excluded from the earlier analysis of around 590 of the donors. Compared with the 666-donor mean, donors in an Asian-associated ancestry cluster had fewer N-insertions in productive TCRs, according to a later genetic analysis. Across donors, most TCR sequences were observed very rarely, whereas some public TCRs were present in many individuals. In a later analysis, the rate of TCR association differed among HLA loci, with DRB1 alleles having the most associated TCRs and HLA-C alleles having the fewest. Broadly in line with IMGT annotations, most TCR beta V segments showed up in productive rearrangements about 87% or about 30% of the time in an earlier analysis of 587 of the donors. The study listed approximately 150 TCR beta chains as associated with cytomegalovirus. In a later analysis, several top co-occurrence clusters were reported to appear linked to parvovirus B19, influenza, CMV and Epstein-Barr virus. The sequencing pipeline was judged likely to have produced a cluster of highly shared sequence variants as a technical artifact. The only immune exposure information available for the cohort was CMV serostatus. Most CMV-associated TCR beta chains appeared to be HLA-restricted in a later analysis, and the HLA associations seemed to be driven largely by CMV exposure.

The cohort consisted of 600 or so healthy bone marrow donors. Cohort members were all nominally healthy when sampled, although unrecorded immune exposures were likely present. The donor tested CMV seronegative, placing the donor among the 352 seronegative members of the cohort. Each donor provided a peripheral blood sample, and peripheral blood mononuclear cells were used for TCR beta sequencing. Genomic DNA was extracted from the blood cell samples with the Qiagen DNeasy Blood Extraction Kit. As concerns this clone: The antigen this receptor binds is unknown. No quality values exist for individual bases; no much larger clone is one base distant.

Library generation was performed with the immunoSEQ multiplex PCR assay. For the multiplex PCR, a mixture combining 60 forward primers for TCR Vbeta segments and 13 reverse primers for TCR Jbeta segments was used. The CDR3 region of rearranged TCR beta genes was amplified from genomic DNA with a multiplex PCR assay. On the Illumina HiSeq System, the amplified TCR beta libraries were sequenced as 87-base-pair reads. The paper's data handling went like this. In a later analysis, 77 million or so unique TCR beta chains were counted across the 690 or so repertoires, and roughly 11 million of these chains were shared by at least two donors. To remove PCR and sequencing errors, raw reads were error-corrected and collapsed into unique sequences using a nearest-neighbor algorithm that merged closely related sequences. V, D and J gene segments were assigned by aligning CDR3 sequences to IMGT reference sequences. Each retained sequence needed at least a six-nucleotide match to both a V gene segment and a J gene segment. A rearrangement was called productive if the CDR3 had no stop codons and remained in frame with V and J, and every other rearrangement was called non-productive. CDR3 was defined by IMGT convention, running from the second conserved V-encoded cysteine to the conserved J-encoded phenylalanine. Sequences without an unambiguous match to a single V gene segment were excluded from the earlier analysis of 587 of the donors. In an earlier analysis of almost 600 of the donors, a V segment was called functional when productive rearrangements were above 56.7%, and segregating when the standard deviation between donors exceeded 5%. A statistical classification framework was built for diagnosing cytomegalovirus status from the catalog of TCR beta chain sequences. In a later analysis, V and J genes were assigned by comparing TCR nucleotide sequences against IMGT/GENE-DB human TR gene sequences. In a later analysis, CDR3 sequences and most-parsimonious VDJ recombination scenarios were assigned using the TCRdist pipeline. A later analysis defined each TCR beta chain by its CDR3 amino acid sequence plus V-gene family, and excluded reads lacking a unique V-gene family. A later analysis removed 600 or so highly shared, low-generation-probability nucleotide sequences to deal with suspected cross-contamination and a sequencing artifact. A later analysis calculated a clonal expansion index for each public chain from normalized within-repertoire ranks of inferred template counts. A later analysis computed generation probabilities with a VDJ recombination model fitted to out-of-frame rearrangements, and checked the results against IGoR. In a later analysis, hypergeometric tests were used to score TCR-TCR, TCR-HLA and TCR-CMV co-occurrence, with a repertoire-size bias correction applied to TCR pairs. To estimate false discovery rates, a later analysis permuted the HLA or CMV assignments 20 times. A later analysis grouped co-occurring TCRs with DBSCAN, adding TCRdist sequence similarity when clustering within HLA-allele-positive subsets. For co-occurrence clustering, repertoires with fewer than 30,000 or more than 120,000 public chains were excluded, along with roughly five repertoires with anomalous nucleotide sharing. As stored in TCRdb, this immuneACCESS dataset retains in-frame rearrangements with V and J assigned. A fraction of the clones does not appear; measured against another copy, unresolved V genes explain less than half of the discrepancy, and the remainder lacks a known reason. From that table come the V and J calls and clone size; the DNA was used to work out D and trimming. The sample table shows roughly 180,000 clones, and 65% to 85% are seen once. The ten largest clones represent approximately 2.6% of the sample.

The junction shows trimming of 6 bases on V and 5 bases on J, plus 14 bases between the germline ends. According to the germline V gene, CDR1 reads WSHSY and CDR2 reads SAAADI. Including the terminal cysteine and phenylalanine, the CDR3 comprises 13 residues. Just CDR3 DNA is preserved here, 39 bases in frame from base 1. Here the chain combines TRBV10-2 and TRBJ2-7; a weak D assignment points to TRBD2 (6 bases agree). Sequenced sample: PBMCs. The TCR was taken from a female donor in good health and CMV-seronegative. The nucleotide sequence reads as follows: TGCGCCAGCAGGCCGGGAGCGGTCAACGAGCAGTACTTC. This sequence encodes CASRPGAVNEQYF.